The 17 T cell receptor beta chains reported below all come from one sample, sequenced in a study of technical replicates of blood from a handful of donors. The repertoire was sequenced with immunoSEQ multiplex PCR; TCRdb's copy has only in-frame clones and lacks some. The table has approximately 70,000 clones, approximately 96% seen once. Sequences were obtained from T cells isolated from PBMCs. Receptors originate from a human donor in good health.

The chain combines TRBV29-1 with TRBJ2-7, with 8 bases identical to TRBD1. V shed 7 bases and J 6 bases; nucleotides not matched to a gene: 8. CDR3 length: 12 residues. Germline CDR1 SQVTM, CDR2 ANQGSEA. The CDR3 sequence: CSGRTGTGEQYF. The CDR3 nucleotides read TGCAGCGGGAGGACAGGGACTGGCGAGCAGTACTTC.

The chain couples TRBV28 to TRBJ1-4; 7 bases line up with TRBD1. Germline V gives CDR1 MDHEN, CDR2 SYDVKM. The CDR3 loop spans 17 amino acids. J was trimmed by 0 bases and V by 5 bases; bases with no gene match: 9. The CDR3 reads CASSPLGQGATNEKLFF. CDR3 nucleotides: TGTGCCAGCAGTCCCCTTGGTCAGGGGGCAACTAATGAAAAACTGTTTTTT.

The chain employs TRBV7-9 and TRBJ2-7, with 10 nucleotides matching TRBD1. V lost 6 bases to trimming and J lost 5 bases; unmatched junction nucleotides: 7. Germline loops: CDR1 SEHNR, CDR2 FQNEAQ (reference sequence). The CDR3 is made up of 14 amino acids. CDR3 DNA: TGTGCCAGCAGTCGGACAGGGGGTTTCCACGAGCAGTACTTC. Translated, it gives CASSRTGGFHEQYF.

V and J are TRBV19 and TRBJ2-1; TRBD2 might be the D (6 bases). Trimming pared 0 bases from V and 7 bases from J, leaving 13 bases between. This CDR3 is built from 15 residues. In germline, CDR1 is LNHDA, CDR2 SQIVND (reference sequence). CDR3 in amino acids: CASSIDRGGWNEQFF. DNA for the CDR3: TGTGCCAGTAGTATAGATCGGGGAGGCTGGAATGAGCAGTTCTTC.

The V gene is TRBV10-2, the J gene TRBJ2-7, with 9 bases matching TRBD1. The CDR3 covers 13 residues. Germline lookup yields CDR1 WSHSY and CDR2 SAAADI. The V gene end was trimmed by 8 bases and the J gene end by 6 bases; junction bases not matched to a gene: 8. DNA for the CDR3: TGCGCCAGCGGGCCGGGGACAGGGCCCGAGCAGTACTTC. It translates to CASGPGTGPEQYF.

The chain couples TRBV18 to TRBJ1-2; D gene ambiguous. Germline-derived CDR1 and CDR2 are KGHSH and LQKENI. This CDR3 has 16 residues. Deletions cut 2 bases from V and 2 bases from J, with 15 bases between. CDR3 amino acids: CASSPSGVPKNYGYTF. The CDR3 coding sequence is TGTGCCAGCTCACCATCCGGGGTACCCAAGAACTATGGCTACACCTTC.

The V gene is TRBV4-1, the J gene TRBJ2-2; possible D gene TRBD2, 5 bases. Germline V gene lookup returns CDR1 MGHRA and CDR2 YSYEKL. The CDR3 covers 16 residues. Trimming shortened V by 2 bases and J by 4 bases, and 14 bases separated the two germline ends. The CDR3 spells CASSQPHPRGTGELFF. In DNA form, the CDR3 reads TGCGCCAGCAGCCAACCCCACCCCCGGGGCACCGGGGAGCTGTTTTTT.

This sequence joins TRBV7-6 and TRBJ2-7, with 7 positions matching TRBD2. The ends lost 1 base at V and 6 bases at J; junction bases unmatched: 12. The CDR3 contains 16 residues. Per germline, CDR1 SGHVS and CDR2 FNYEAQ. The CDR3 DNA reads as TGTGCCAGCAGCTTAGGCCCAGCGGGAACCATCTCCGAGCAGTACTTC. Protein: CASSLGPAGTISEQYF.

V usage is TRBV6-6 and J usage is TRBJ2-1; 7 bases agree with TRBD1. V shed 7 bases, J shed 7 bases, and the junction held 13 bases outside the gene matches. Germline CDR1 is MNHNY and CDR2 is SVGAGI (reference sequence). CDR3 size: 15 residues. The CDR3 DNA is TGTGCCAGCACTCCTCCGGGGACAGCTCGAAATGAGCAGTTCTTC. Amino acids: CASTPPGTARNEQFF.

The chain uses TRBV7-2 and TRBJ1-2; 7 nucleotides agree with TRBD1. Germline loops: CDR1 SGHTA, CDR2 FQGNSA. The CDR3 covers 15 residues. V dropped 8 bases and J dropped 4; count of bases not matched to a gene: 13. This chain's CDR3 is CASRDAGGDSYGYTF. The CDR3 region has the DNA TGTGCCAGCCGAGACGCAGGGGGTGACTCCTATGGCTACACCTTC. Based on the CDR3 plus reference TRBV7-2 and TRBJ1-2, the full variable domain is GAGVSQSPSNKVTEKGKDVELRCDPISGHTALYWYRQSLGQGLEFLIYFQGNSAPDKSGLPSDRFSAERTGGSVSTLTIQRTQQEDSAVYLCASRDAGGDSYGYTFGSGTRLTVV.

The CDR3 loop is CASSIGLAVNEQFF. The CDR3 coding sequence is TGCGCCAGCAGCATAGGACTAGCGGTTAATGAGCAGTTCTTC. The rearrangement joins TRBV5-1 to TRBJ2-1, with 10 bases matching TRBD2. Germline V gives CDR1 SGHRS, CDR2 YFSETQ. This CDR3 contains 14 residues. V gave up 4 bases and J gave up 7 bases; unmatched junction bases: 5.

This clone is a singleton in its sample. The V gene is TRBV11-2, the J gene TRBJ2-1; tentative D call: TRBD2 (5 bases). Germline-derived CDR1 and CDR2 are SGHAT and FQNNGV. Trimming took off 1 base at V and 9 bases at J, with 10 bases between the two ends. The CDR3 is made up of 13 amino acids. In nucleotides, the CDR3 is TGTGCCAGCAGCTTAGTCAGAGGGAGTGAGCAGTTCTTC. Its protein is CASSLVRGSEQFF.

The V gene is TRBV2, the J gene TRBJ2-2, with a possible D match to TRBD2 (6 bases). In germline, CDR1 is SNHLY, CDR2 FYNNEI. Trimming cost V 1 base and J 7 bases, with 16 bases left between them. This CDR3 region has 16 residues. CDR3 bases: TGTGCCAGCAGTGAAGGCGGGACCGGATCATTCGGGGAGCTGTTTTTT. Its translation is CASSEGGTGSFGELFF.

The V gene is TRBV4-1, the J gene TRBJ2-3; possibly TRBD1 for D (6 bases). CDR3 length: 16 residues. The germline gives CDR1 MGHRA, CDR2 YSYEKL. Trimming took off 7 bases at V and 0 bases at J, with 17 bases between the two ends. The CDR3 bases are TGCGCCAGCACCCGAGGGGCAGGGGCGAGCACAGATACGCAGTATTTT. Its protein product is CASTRGAGASTDTQYF.

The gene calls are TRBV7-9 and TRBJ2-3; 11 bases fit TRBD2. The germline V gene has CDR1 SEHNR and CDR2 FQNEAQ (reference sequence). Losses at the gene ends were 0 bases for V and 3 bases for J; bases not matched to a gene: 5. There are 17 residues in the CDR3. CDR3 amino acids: CASSLAKLAGVTDTQYF. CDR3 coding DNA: TGTGCCAGCAGCTTAGCAAAACTAGCGGGAGTGACAGATACGCAGTATTTT.

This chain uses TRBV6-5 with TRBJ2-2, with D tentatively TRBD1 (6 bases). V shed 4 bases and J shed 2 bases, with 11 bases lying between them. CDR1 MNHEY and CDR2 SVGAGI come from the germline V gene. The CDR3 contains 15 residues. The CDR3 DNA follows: TGTGCCAGCAGTTGGACAGACCCTAACACCGGGGAGCTGTTTTTT. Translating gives CASSWTDPNTGELFF.

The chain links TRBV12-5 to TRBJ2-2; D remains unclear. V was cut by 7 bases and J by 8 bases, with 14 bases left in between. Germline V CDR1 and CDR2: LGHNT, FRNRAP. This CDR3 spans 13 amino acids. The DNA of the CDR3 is TGTGCTAGTGCCTGGGCGTCAGGAGGGGAGCTGTTTTTT. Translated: CASAWASGGELFF.